This T cell receptor (beta chain) originates from a study of cytomegalovirus exposure and HLA in healthy donors. Sequencing used immunoSEQ multiplex PCR; TCRdb keeps in-frame clones, though not all of them. The table lists about 200,000 clones, roughly 88% of them singletons. This CDR3 contains 15 residues. The germline V and J ends were trimmed by 7 bases and 5 bases, with 18 bases remaining between them. Per germline, CDR1 MDHEN and CDR2 SYDVKM. The chain carries TRBV28 and TRBJ2-1, with TRBD2 as a possible D gene (6 bases). The receptor was isolated from a woman aged 30 to 39 in good health and CMV-seropositive. Material for sequencing was PBMCs. Here the CDR3 reads CASITWRDPHNEQFF. The CDR3, as DNA: TGTGCCAGCATTACCTGGCGGGACCCCCACAATGAGCAGTTCTTC.